Shown below are 22 T cell receptor beta chains from a single sample sequenced in a study of cytomegalovirus exposure and HLA in healthy donors. Amplification used 60 Vbeta primers and 13 Jbeta primers. Here immunoSEQ multiplex PCR was the method, and the copy in TCRdb shows in-frame clones only, minus some. The sample has about 190,000 clones, approximately 86% seen once. Input material: PBMCs. Receptors originate from a woman aged 25 to 39 in good health and CMV-seronegative.

The rearrangement joins TRBV9 to TRBJ1-1; TRBD1 is a possible D gene (5 bases). The germline V gene encodes CDR1 SGDLS and CDR2 YYNGEE. This CDR3 is 13 amino acids long. Trimming stripped 4 bases from V and 6 bases from J, with 13 bases between. The CDR3 region is CASSRFLGAEAFF. The CDR3 DNA follows: TGTGCCAGCAGCCGTTTTCTAGGGGCTGAAGCTTTCTTT.

This clone has just a few counts. The rearrangement links TRBV7-2 to TRBJ2-3, with TRBD2 matching over 9 bases. Germline V lookup: CDR1 SGHTA, CDR2 FQGNSA. The CDR3 consists of 14 residues. V shed 6 bases and J 6 bases; nucleotides not matched to a gene: 7. Here the CDR3 DNA reads TGTGCCAGCAGTCCTAGCGGGGTGGGGGATACGCAGTATTTT. This gives the protein CASSPSGVGDTQYF.

V is TRBV2 and J is TRBJ2-5; 9 nucleotides match TRBD2. Germline CDR1 and CDR2: SNHLY and FYNNEI. Unmatched junction bases numbered 8, after V lost 7 bases and J lost 5 bases. The CDR3 extends over 14 amino acids. The CDR3 DNA reads as TGTGCCAGCACCCCAGGACTAGCGAGGGAGACCCAGTACTTC. Translating gives CASTPGLARETQYF.

The chain joins TRBV7-3 to TRBJ2-1; possibly TRBD2 for D (6 bases). In germline, CDR1 is SGHTA, CDR2 FQGTGA. This CDR3 has 17 residues. V lost 3 bases, J lost 2 bases, and 17 bases lay in between. CDR3 residues: CASSLTGSGLTYNEQFF. In DNA form, the CDR3 reads TGTGCCAGCAGCTTGACCGGTTCGGGACTCACCTACAATGAGCAGTTCTTC.

This rearrangement joins TRBV2 to TRBJ1-5, with D possibly being TRBD1 (6 bases). Trimming shortened V by 6 bases and J by 2 bases, and 17 bases separated the two germline ends. CDR1 SNHLY and CDR2 FYNNEI come from the germline V gene. The length of the CDR3 is 16 residues. The CDR3 is CASSRQGRGGNQPQHF. Written as DNA, the CDR3 is TGTGCCAGCAGCCGTCAGGGCAGGGGAGGCAATCAGCCCCAGCATTTT.

V usage is TRBV5-4 and J usage is TRBJ2-1, with TRBD1 identical over 8 bases. Per germline, CDR1 SGHNT and CDR2 YYREEE (reference sequence). CDR3 length: 16 amino acids. The V segment lost 0 bases and the J segment 7 bases; nucleotides outside the gene matches: 9. CDR3 protein: CASSLGGQGASNEQFF. Written as DNA, the CDR3 is TGTGCCAGCAGCTTGGGTGGGCAGGGGGCGAGTAATGAGCAGTTCTTC.

The rearrangement joins TRBV27 to TRBJ2-1, with D maybe TRBD2 (5 bases). CDR1 and CDR2 from the germline V gene are MNHEY and SMNVEV (reference sequence). There are 17 residues in the CDR3. V was clipped by 5 bases and J by 3 bases, with 20 bases between them. This CDR3 reads CASSLFPRTVGYNEQFF. The CDR3 DNA reads TGTGCCAGCAGTCTTTTTCCCCGGACTGTTGGCTACAATGAGCAGTTCTTC.

The chain uses TRBV18 and TRBJ2-2, with 9 bases matching TRBD1. Germline V gene sequence: CDR1 KGHSH, CDR2 LQKENI. J lost 7 bases, V lost 2 bases, and 5 bases had no gene match. CDR3 size: 15 residues. The CDR3 sequence: CASSPGQGFGGELFF. In DNA, the CDR3 is TGTGCCAGCTCACCAGGACAGGGGTTTGGCGGGGAGCTGTTTTTT.

The chain is built from TRBV5-4 and TRBJ2-3; D unclear. The CDR3 covers 14 residues. The V gene lost 4 bases and the J gene lost 1 base, with 10 bases spanning the gap. The germline V gene encodes CDR1 SGHNT and CDR2 YYREEE (reference sequence). CDR3 sequence (DNA): TGTGCCAGCAGCCTGAGCGCCGGCACAGATACGCAGTATTTT. This gives the protein CASSLSAGTDTQYF.

The genes are TRBV7-2 and TRBJ1-2; D unresolved. Trimming stripped 2 bases from V and 7 bases from J, with 17 bases between. Germline CDR1 and CDR2: SGHTA and FQGNSA. The CDR3 loop spans 15 amino acids. The CDR3 bases are TGTGCCAGCAGCTTATCATCCCCTCGGGGTGGTGGCTACACCTTC. As protein: CASSLSSPRGGGYTF. Using reference TRBV7-2 and TRBJ1-2 for the parts outside the CDR3, the full variable domain is GAGVSQSPSNKVTEKGKDVELRCDPISGHTALYWYRQSLGQGLEFLIYFQGNSAPDKSGLPSDRFSAERTGGSVSTLTIQRTQQEDSAVYLCASSLSSPRGGGYTFGSGTRLTVV.

The chain has TRBV6-1 and TRBJ2-7; TRBD1 is a possible D gene (6 bases). CDR3 length: 14 residues. The germline CDR1 and CDR2 sequences are MNHNS and SASEGT. Trimming cost V 5 bases and J 3 bases, with 14 bases left between them. The CDR3 sequence is CASSRDTSYYEQYF. The CDR3 DNA reads as TGTGCCAGCAGTCGGGACACCTCATACTACGAGCAGTACTTC.

This clone was seen a few times. The chain links TRBV30 to TRBJ2-5; no clear D. Germline-derived CDR1 and CDR2 are GTSNPN and SVGIG (reference sequence). This CDR3 region has 14 residues. V lost 0 bases and J 7 bases, leaving 15 bases between the germline ends. CDR3 sequence reads: CAWSVQGSPGTQYF. Written as DNA, the CDR3 is TGTGCCTGGAGTGTACAAGGCAGCCCAGGGACCCAGTACTTC. Supplemented by reference TRBV30 and TRBJ2-5, the full variable domain reads SQTIHQWPATLVQPVGSPLSLECTVEGTSNPNLYWYRQAAGRGLQLLFYSVGIGQISSEVPQNLSASRPQDRQFILSSKKLLLSDSGFYLCAWSVQGSPGTQYFGPGTRLLVL.

This chain joins TRBV7-7 and TRBJ2-1, with D possibly matching TRBD2 (6 bases). Germline V gene sequence: CDR1 SSHAT, CDR2 FNYEAQ (reference sequence). The CDR3 has 15 amino acids. This CDR3 reads CATRKTGLGSDEQFF. In DNA, the CDR3 is TGTGCTACCAGGAAAACGGGACTGGGGAGTGATGAGCAGTTCTTC.

V and J are TRBV11-2 and TRBJ2-1; D possibly corresponds to TRBD2 (6 bases). Germline CDR1 is SGHAT and CDR2 is FQNNGV. Trimming removed 6 bases from V and 2 bases from J, with 17 bases in between. CDR3 length: 16 amino acids. The CDR3 sequence is CASSPGTRTTYNEQFF. The CDR3 bases are TGTGCCAGCAGTCCGGGGACTCGTACAACCTACAATGAGCAGTTCTTC.

The chain is built from TRBV2 and TRBJ2-3, with D possibly TRBD1 on 6 matching bases. Germline-derived CDR1 and CDR2 are SNHLY and FYNNEI. The V gene lost 9 bases and the J gene lost 0 bases, with 19 bases spanning the gap. The CDR3 covers 16 residues. In DNA form, the CDR3 reads TGTGCCAGTCATGGACAGTCTCGACCTAGCACAGATACGCAGTATTTT. Its translation is CASHGQSRPSTDTQYF. Looking up the rest from reference TRBV2 and TRBJ2-3 gives the full variable domain: EPEVTQTPSHQVTQMGQEVILRCVPISNHLYFYWYRQILGQKVEFLVSFYNNEISEKSEIFDDQFSVERPDGSNFTLKIRSTKLEDSAMYFCASHGQSRPSTDTQYFGPGTRLTVL.

This clone has more than one count but fewer than ten. V is TRBV4-2 and J is TRBJ2-1, with 7 bases matching TRBD1. V shed 3 bases, J shed 0 bases, and the junction held 2 bases outside the gene matches. In germline, CDR1 is LGHNA, CDR2 YNFKEQ. This CDR3 spans 15 amino acids. CDR3 protein: CASSQTGSSYNEQFF. The CDR3 DNA reads as TGTGCCAGCAGCCAGACAGGGTCCTCCTACAATGAGCAGTTCTTC.

The V call is TRBV13, the J call TRBJ2-1, with 8 bases lining up with TRBD2. CDR3 size: 19 residues. Trimming took 2 bases from V and 0 from J; bases not matched to a gene: 12. CDR1 and CDR2 (germline): PRHDT, FYEKMQ (reference sequence). In nucleotides, the CDR3 is TGTGCCAGCAGCTTAATGCGGCGGGAGGTCACCAGCTCCTACAATGAGCAGTTCTTC. It yields the protein CASSLMRREVTSSYNEQFF. Full variable domain (missing parts from reference TRBV13 and TRBJ2-1): AAGVIQSPRHLIKEKRETATLKCYPIPRHDTVYWYQQGPGQDPQFLISFYEKMQSDKGSIPDRFSAQQFSDYHSELNMSSLELGDSALYFCASSLMRREVTSSYNEQFFGPGTRLTVL.

The chain combines TRBV6-5 with TRBJ2-5; the D gene is possibly TRBD1 (6 bases). The CDR3 is made up of 14 amino acids. V lost 5 bases to trimming and J lost 2 bases, with 12 bases between them. Looked up from germline, CDR1 is MNHEY and CDR2 is SVGAGI. The CDR3 sequence: CASSPGTSQETQYF. CDR3 coding DNA: TGTGCCAGCAGTCCAGGGACATCTCAAGAGACCCAGTACTTC.

The J gene is TRBJ2-1, the V gene TRBV7-2, with unresolved D. Germline loops: CDR1 SGHTA, CDR2 FQGNSA. This CDR3 is built from 13 residues. V was clipped by 1 base and J by 3 bases, with 4 bases between them. The CDR3 nucleotides are TGTGCCAGCAGCTTAGGTCTCTACAATGAGCAGTTCTTC. This sequence encodes CASSLGLYNEQFF.

In its sample, this clone was seen a few times. The gene calls are TRBV11-2 and TRBJ2-7; no clear D gene. From germline, CDR1 is SGHAT and CDR2 FQNNGV. This CDR3 has 15 amino acids. The V gene lost 0 bases and the J gene lost 2 bases, with 11 bases spanning the gap. The CDR3 here is CASSLDFTVTYEQYF. The DNA of the CDR3 is TGTGCCAGCAGCTTAGATTTTACAGTTACCTACGAGCAGTACTTC.

This chain links TRBV5-3 with TRBJ1-5; a possible D gene is TRBD1 (6 bases). TRBV5-3 is given ORF status, its function remaining uncertain. The length of the CDR3 is 14 residues. V was cut by 3 bases and J by 7 bases, with 14 bases left in between. The CDR3 region is CARSSQKQGQPQHF. The CDR3 DNA sequence: TGTGCCAGAAGCTCCCAAAAGCAGGGGCAGCCCCAGCATTTT.

The J gene is TRBJ2-1, the V gene TRBV7-2, with TRBD2 as a possible D gene (6 bases). Trimming removed 3 bases from V and 0 bases from J, with 9 bases in between. Germline V gene sequence: CDR1 SGHTA, CDR2 FQGNSA. The CDR3 has 15 amino acids. CDR3 in amino acids: CASSLGAGSYNEQFF. The CDR3 DNA is TGTGCCAGCAGCTTGGGAGCGGGCTCCTACAATGAGCAGTTCTTC. Using reference TRBV7-2 and TRBJ2-1 for the parts outside the CDR3, the full variable domain is GAGVSQSPSNKVTEKGKDVELRCDPISGHTALYWYRQSLGQGLEFLIYFQGNSAPDKSGLPSDRFSAERTGGSVSTLTIQRTQQEDSAVYLCASSLGAGSYNEQFFGPGTRLTVL.